One sample yielded the 24 T cell receptor beta chains listed below, sequenced in a study of CD8+ T cells in alopecia areata. cDNA prepared by RNA extraction and subsequent reverse transcription served as the template for sequencing. Profiling relied on immunoSEQ multiplex PCR, and the TCRdb table lists in-frame clones only, not all of them. The table lists approximately 99,000 clones, 59% of them singletons. Sample: CD8+ T cells sorted from blood. The receptors originated from a human donor in good health.

This clone showed up just a few times. The J gene is TRBJ2-1, the V gene TRBV5-5; 10 bases map to TRBD2. Germline CDR1 and CDR2: SGHKS and YYEKEE (reference sequence). J gave up 8 bases and V 0 bases, and 8 bases lay outside the gene matches. The CDR3 spans 16 residues. DNA for the CDR3: TGTGCCAGCAGCTTGGGCACTCTAGCGGGGGTGGATGAGCAGTTCTTC. Amino acids: CASSLGTLAGVDEQFF.

This chain joins TRBV4-1 and TRBJ1-2; perhaps TRBD1 as D (6 bases). The CDR3 covers 14 residues. CDR1 is MGHRA and CDR2 is YSYEKL in the germline V gene. V was trimmed by 4 bases and J by 4 bases, leaving 13 bases between them. CDR3 loop: CASSRVGGPYGYTF. The CDR3 nucleotides are TGCGCCAGCAGCCGAGTCGGGGGGCCCTATGGCTACACCTTC.

The gene calls are TRBV4-1 and TRBJ1-6, with D hard to call. V lost 1 base and J lost 2, with 12 bases in between. This CDR3 contains 17 residues. From germline, CDR1 is MGHRA and CDR2 YSYEKL. Here the CDR3 reads CASSQVPPFAYNSPLHF. The CDR3, as DNA: TGCGCCAGCAGCCAAGTTCCTCCGTTCGCCTATAATTCACCCCTCCACTTT.

The chain joins TRBV6-5 to TRBJ2-3; TRBD1 matches at 7 bases. Germline V gene data show CDR1 as MNHEY and CDR2 as SVGAGI. The CDR3 loop spans 14 amino acids. V was pared by 5 bases and J by 1 base, with 3 bases of the junction left unmatched. The chain's CDR3 is CASSLGQGTDTQYF. CDR3 bases: TGTGCCAGCAGTCTTGGACAGGGCACAGATACGCAGTATTTT.

The genes are TRBV29-1 and TRBJ2-3; 10 bases map to TRBD1. There are 14 residues in the CDR3. V lost 6 bases to trimming and J lost 4 bases; unmatched junction nucleotides: 7. CDR1 and CDR2 from the germline V gene are SQVTM and ANQGSEA. CDR3 residues: CSVSTGTGADTQYF. CDR3 nucleotides: TGCAGCGTCTCGACCGGGACAGGGGCAGATACGCAGTATTTT.

This clone was detected only a few times. The chain employs TRBV4-3 and TRBJ2-1; 8 nucleotides match TRBD2. With 0 bases clipped from V and 8 bases from J, the junction kept 9 bases outside the gene matches. Germline V gene sequence: CDR1 LGHNA, CDR2 YSLEER. The CDR3 runs 16 residues. The CDR3 spells CASSQDWDGGAHEQFF. CDR3 DNA: TGCGCCAGCAGCCAAGACTGGGACGGGGGGGCACATGAGCAGTTCTTC.

The J gene is TRBJ1-6, the V gene TRBV6-5, with D uncertain. Per the germline V gene, CDR1 is MNHEY and CDR2 is SVGAGI. The CDR3 runs to 15 residues. The V and J ends lost 4 bases and 1 base respectively, with 8 bases between them. CDR3 nucleotide sequence: TGTGCCAGCAGTTTGACACTATCCTATAATTCACCCCTCCACTTT. It translates to CASSLTLSYNSPLHF.

This chain links TRBV6-5 with TRBJ2-7, with 7 nucleotides matching TRBD1. Germline V gene data show CDR1 as MNHEY and CDR2 as SVGAGI. J lost 0 bases, V lost 6 bases, and 8 bases had no gene match. CDR3 length: 15 amino acids. CDR3 sequence: CASSPGQEHSYEQYF. The CDR3 coding sequence is TGTGCCAGCAGCCCCGGACAGGAGCACTCCTACGAGCAGTACTTC.

This clone was detected a few times. A read error may be the cause here, since a much bigger clone is one base away. The CDR3: CASSQGAGYSNQPQHF. The CDR3 DNA follows: TGTGCCAGCAGCCAAGGGGCAGGGTATAGCAATCAGCCCCAGCATTTT. The chain couples TRBV4-2 to TRBJ1-5; weak D call: TRBD1 (5 bases). From germline, CDR1 is LGHNA and CDR2 YNFKEQ. V was cut by 1 base and J by 0 bases, with 10 bases left in between. The length of the CDR3 is 16 residues.

In its sample, this clone was seen a few times. The chain links TRBV29-1 to TRBJ2-3, with no clear D. V lost 3 bases, J lost 1 base, and 11 bases lay in between. The CDR3 length is 14 residues. Germline-derived CDR1 and CDR2 are SQVTM and ANQGSEA. CDR3 sequence (DNA): TGCAGCGTTGACGGTGGGCCCGGCACAGATACGCAGTATTTT. Amino acids: CSVDGGPGTDTQYF.

The chain joins TRBV5-4 to TRBJ1-2, with 9 nucleotides matching TRBD1. This CDR3 has 13 residues. The V gene end was trimmed by 3 bases and the J gene end by 4 bases; junction bases not matched to a gene: 1. The V gene's germline CDR1 is SGHNT and CDR2 YYREEE (reference sequence). The CDR3 loop is CASSSGQGYGYTF. CDR3 DNA: TGTGCCAGCAGCTCGGGACAGGGCTATGGCTACACCTTC.

The gene calls are TRBV6-6 and TRBJ2-6; D call uncertain. The germline CDR1 and CDR2 sequences are MNHNY and SVGAGI (reference sequence). This CDR3 is 14 amino acids long. With 0 bases removed from V and 8 bases from J, the gap between germline ends came to 8 bases. In nucleotides, the CDR3 is TGTGCCAGCAGTTACTCGTCTTCGCCCAACGTCCTGACTTTC. Protein: CASSYSSSPNVLTF.

In DNA form, the CDR3 reads TGTGCCAGCAGTGAATACCCCGGGACAGGGAACACCGGGGAGCTGTTTTTT. It yields the protein CASSEYPGTGNTGELFF. The chain uses TRBV2 and TRBJ2-2, with TRBD1 matching 8 bases. CDR1 SNHLY and CDR2 FYNNEI come from the germline V gene. The CDR3 is 17 residues long. J gave up 1 base and V 2 bases, and 6 bases lay outside the gene matches.

The rearrangement links TRBV6-1 to TRBJ1-2; D is undetermined. Between the trimmed V and J ends, which lost 1 base and 3 bases, there was a span of 9 bases. CDR3 length equals 14 residues. From germline, CDR1 is MNHNS and CDR2 SASEGT. DNA for the CDR3: TGTGCCAGCAGTGAAGTACCAGGCGACTATGGCTACACCTTC. Translation: CASSEVPGDYGYTF.

This chain links TRBV28 with TRBJ2-7, with a possible D match to TRBD1 (6 bases). Trimming removed 4 bases at V and 4 bases at J, with 14 bases between. Per the germline V gene, CDR1 is MDHEN and CDR2 is SYDVKM. The CDR3 extends over 14 amino acids. The CDR3 loop reads CASSSDTQGYEQYF. In DNA form, the CDR3 reads TGTGCCAGCAGTTCAGATACACAGGGTTACGAGCAGTACTTC.

The chain couples TRBV15 to TRBJ2-7, with D possibly matching TRBD1 (6 bases). Trimming took 3 bases from V and 5 from J, leaving 11 bases between them. CDR1 is LNHNV and CDR2 is YYDKDF in the germline V gene (reference sequence). CDR3 length equals 13 residues. CDR3 residues: CATSRDRAHEQYF. As DNA, the CDR3 is TGTGCCACCAGCAGGGACAGAGCCCACGAGCAGTACTTC.

The chain combines TRBV30 with TRBJ2-7; weak D call: TRBD1 (5 bases). This CDR3 is built from 13 residues. V was clipped by 0 bases and J by 2 bases, with 8 bases between them. CDR1 is GTSNPN and CDR2 is SVGIG in the germline V gene (reference sequence). The CDR3: CAWSVVGPYEQYF. In DNA form, the CDR3 reads TGTGCCTGGAGTGTAGTGGGGCCCTACGAGCAGTACTTC.

V usage is TRBV7-6 and J usage is TRBJ1-4, with 7 bases that match TRBD1. J gave up 1 base and V 2 bases, and 1 base lay outside the gene matches. The germline V gene has CDR1 SGHVS and CDR2 FNYEAQ. The CDR3 is 15 amino acids. The chain's CDR3 is CASSLTGETNEKLFF. Here the CDR3 DNA reads TGTGCCAGCAGCTTAACAGGGGAAACTAATGAAAAACTGTTTTTT.

The CDR3, as DNA: TGTGCCAGCAGTTTTGCGGGGGAGAGCTCCTACGAGCAGTACTTC. This gives the protein CASSFAGESSYEQYF. The chain employs TRBV27 and TRBJ2-7, with 7 bases lining up with TRBD2. Germline V gives CDR1 MNHEY, CDR2 SMNVEV (reference sequence). Trimming at V came to 3 bases and at J to 0 bases, leaving 5 bases not matched to a gene. The CDR3 runs to 15 residues.

The chain combines TRBV29-1 with TRBJ2-5, with TRBD1 as a possible D gene (5 bases). There are 14 residues in the CDR3. The V end lost 3 bases, the J end lost 7 bases, and 18 bases lay between the germline ends. The germline V gene has CDR1 SQVTM and CDR2 ANQGSEA. The CDR3 region is CSVDLLYDSVTQYF. CDR3 DNA sequence: TGCAGCGTTGACTTGTTGTACGACAGTGTGACCCAGTACTTC. The complete variable domain, with remaining parts taken from reference TRBV29-1 and TRBJ2-5, reads SAVISQKPSRDICQRGTSLTIQCQVDSQVTMMFWYRQQPGQSLTLIATANQGSEATYESGFVIDKFPISRPNLTFSTLTVSNMSPEDSSIYLCSVDLLYDSVTQYFGPGTRLLVL.

This chain connects TRBV7-9 to TRBJ2-1, with D unclear. The CDR3 consists of 14 residues. Trimming took off 5 bases at V and 4 bases at J, with 12 bases between the two ends. Germline V gene lookup returns CDR1 SEHNR and CDR2 FQNEAQ (reference sequence). This chain's CDR3 is CASSPSGPYNEQFF. The CDR3 region has the DNA TGTGCCAGCAGCCCAAGTGGTCCTTACAATGAGCAGTTCTTC.

The chain couples TRBV11-2 to TRBJ2-5; TRBD2 matches 12 bases. Germline V lookup: CDR1 SGHAT, CDR2 FQNNGV. CDR3 length equals 16 residues. With 6 bases clipped from V and 5 bases from J, the junction kept 10 bases outside the gene matches. In nucleotides, the CDR3 is TGTGCCAGCAGGCGACTAGCGGGGGACCCAACGGAGACCCAGTACTTC. Residues: CASRRLAGDPTETQYF.

The chain is built from TRBV7-2 and TRBJ1-5, with D perhaps matching TRBD1 (6 bases). The CDR3 has 15 residues. Germline assignment: CDR1 SGHTA and CDR2 FQGNSA. V was clipped by 4 bases and J by 0 bases, with 10 bases between them. This CDR3 is CASSSGVGSNQPQHF. The CDR3 nucleotides read TGTGCCAGCAGCTCAGGGGTTGGTAGCAATCAGCCCCAGCATTTT.

This clone was counted only a few times. The V and J genes are TRBV23-1 and TRBJ2-5; D gene ambiguous. TRBV23-1 is an ORF; its function is uncertain. This CDR3 is 15 amino acids long. The V gene lost 1 base and the J gene lost 3 bases, with 12 bases spanning the gap. The CDR3 loop is CASSQLDLPEETQYF. The CDR3 DNA follows: TGCGCCAGCAGTCAATTGGACCTCCCTGAAGAGACCCAGTACTTC.